This T cell receptor (beta chain) was found in a study of tumor-infiltrating lymphocytes in primary liver carcinoma. The overall study: Aged between 30 and 69 years, the patients were men and women. Sequencing of the samples generated roughly 3.65 to 7.5 million productive TCRbeta reads, with similar yields across tissue types.

Total RNA amounting to 450 to 550 ng was the source from which TCR beta cDNA was made with a constant-region primer. Sequencing libraries for TCR beta derived from three nested multiplex PCR rounds that used slightly modified ARM-PCR. Both of the initial two PCR rounds ran for approximately 10 cycles and employed TRBV1-TRBV30 forward primers alongside a C-beta reverse primer. TCRdb re-derived calls from the multiplex PCR reads in MiXCR, one entry per CDR3 protein. The table shows 100,000 to 150,000 distinct CDR3 sequences, with 64% occurring only once. The length of the CDR3 is 15 residues. Germline lookup yields CDR1 SGHKS and CDR2 YYEKEE (reference sequence). From unsorted bulk tissue weighing roughly 19-32 mg, DNA and RNA were co-extracted. This clonotype came up a few times. This may come from a read error, since a much larger clone is one base off.

The TCR originated in a woman in her sixties or seventies with primary liver carcinoma and hepatitis B virus infection. The genes are TRBV5-5 and TRBJ2-5; D may match TRBD1 or TRBD2 (5 bases each). Sequencing was performed on liver tumor tissue from sampling region 3. Subset noted: tumor region T3, left-lateral pole. The CDR3 DNA follows: TGTGTCAGCAGCCCCGTCGTGGAGGCAGGGGAGACCCAGTACTTC. Translating it yields CVSSPVVEAGETQYF.